The present entry profiles one T cell receptor beta chain with its context. The antigen it binds to is not known. No clone much larger than this one lies a single base away; base qualities are absent. These data come from a study of blood T cells in healthy people across ages (dated by TCRdb to the mid-2010s). Study-wide context: Template switching captured roughly one uniquely barcoded TCR beta cDNA molecule per two T cells in model experiments. To track age-related changes in TCR beta repertoire diversity, the study relied on deep sequencing normalized with unique cDNA molecular identifiers. The donors were divided into four age groups: young (average around 16 years), middle-aged (about 39), aged (roughly 60) and long-lived (around 80). For two donors (one aged 18 to 30 and one aged 80 or older), the study analyzed two additional independent replicas of 1 million unique cDNA reads from the same blood draw. To avoid experimental bias, donors of different ages were distributed randomly across sequencing lanes.

Preparation of the library involved 5' RACE. The run used an Illumina HiSeq 2500. The second PCR ran for roughly 6 to 11 cycles and used a J-beta primer mix along with a sample-barcoded 5' primer. Each TCR beta cDNA molecule received a unique molecular identifier from a template-switch 5' adaptor carrying 12 random nucleotides. At least 3 million CDR3-containing paired-end reads were obtained from each sample. First-strand cDNA was synthesized from all RNA with the Mint cDNA synthesis kit, primed by a TRBC-specific oligonucleotide. Following uracil-DNA glycosylase treatment, a first 18-cycle PCR with universal primers M1SS and BC2_uni_R was performed on all cDNA. In the authors' own workflow: Normalization of each sample was performed by random selection of 1 million high-quality reads, each carrying a distinct molecular identifier. Instead of being binned into consensus sequences, reads that shared molecular identifiers were thrown out. CDR3 identification, clonotype clustering and error correction used MiTCR with a Q25 quality threshold and the strictest error-elimination algorithm. A nonparametric unseen species model with Euler transformation was used to estimate lower-bound total TCR beta diversity. The raw public data were reprocessed by TCRdb itself: fastp quality trimming at Q25, MiXCR clonotype calling, in-frame beta chains only. Identical CDR3 protein sequences are pooled into one entry, listed with their most common genes and DNA. The V and J calls follow TCRdb's processing rather than the paper's. The sample table contains roughly 2 million distinct CDR3 sequences; only one count was recorded for around 50% of them. The ten largest make up approximately 2% of the sample.

Systemically healthy Caucasian individuals from Russia, 39 in total and aged about 6 to 95 years, were included as donors. Each donor gave around 9 milliliters of peripheral blood, collected into EDTA-treated Vacutainer tubes. PBMCs were isolated by Ficoll-Paque density-gradient centrifugation, with at least 6.5 million obtained per sample. Total RNA, at least 5 micrograms per sample, was extracted from PBMCs with Trizol reagent. The percentages of naive CD45RAhigh/CD27high T cells were determined by flow cytometry on a PBMC aliquot from every donor. Findings and caveats that apply to the study as a whole: Because profiling used bulk unsorted PBMCs, naive and antigen-experienced compartments could not be compared conclusively. A strong correlation was found between observed TCR beta diversity and the percentage of naive T cells measured by flow cytometry. Estimates of total diversity based on one million sequenced T cells were considered lower bounds and underestimates. Because the CMV infection status of the donors was unknown, age-related changes in expanded clonotypes may potentially have been confounded. Observed TCR beta diversity per million T cells fell roughly linearly with age, and a significant reduction was already apparent by age around 40. The long-lived group showed more naive CD4+ T cells, fewer expanded clones and increased TCR diversity than the aged group, suggesting age selection.

This TCR derives from a woman aged 35 to 49 in good health. Sequenced material: blood.

The CDR3 amino acid sequence is: CASSLVYRETNEKLFF. In nucleotide form, the sequence is TGTGCCAGCAGTTTAGTTTATCGGGAAACTAATGAAAAACTGTTTTTT. The rearranged segments are TRBV27 and TRBJ1-4; the D gene remains uncertain. The CDR3 runs 16 amino acids, cysteine and phenylalanine included. Left in the record is the CDR3 DNA by itself, 48 bases read in frame from the first base. V and J are truncated by 2 bases and 1 base respectively, leaving an intervening sequence of 11 bases. The CDR1 and CDR2 encoded by the germline V gene (reference sequence) are MNHEY and SMNVEV. The entire variable domain, with the stretches around the CDR3 drawn from the reference TRBV27 and TRBJ1-4 proteins, is EAQVTQNPRYLITVTGKKLTVTCSQNMNHEYMSWYRQDPGLGLRQIYYSMNVEVTDKGDVPEGYKVSRKEKRNFPLILESPSPNQTSLYFCASSLVYRETNEKLFFGSGTQLSVL.